The next 16 T cell receptor beta chains were all read from a single sample in a study of T cell changes during pregnancy in multiple sclerosis. Repertoires were generated with immunoSEQ multiplex PCR, while TCRdb's copy carries only in-frame clones and drops some. The sample consists of more than 75,000 clones, about 95% of them appearing once. The source was peripheral blood, collected in the third trimester of pregnancy. The origin of the receptors is a female donor with multiple sclerosis, enrolled in a pregnancy study.

CDR3 in amino acids: CASSLGGSHAEAFF. CDR3 DNA sequence: TGCGCCAGCAGCTTAGGAGGGTCTCATGCTGAAGCTTTCTTT. This rearrangement joins TRBV5-1 to TRBJ1-1; D is ambiguous. With 2 bases removed from V and 6 bases from J, the gap between germline ends came to 14 bases. This CDR3 spans 14 amino acids. Germline V gene data show CDR1 as SGHRS and CDR2 as YFSETQ.

The DNA of the CDR3 is TGTGCCAGCAGTGGGGACAGAGACACCGGGGAGCTGTTTTTT. Encoded protein: CASSGDRDTGELFF. The chain carries TRBV2 and TRBJ2-2; the match to TRBD1 covers 7 bases. Trimming took 4 bases from V and 3 from J; bases not matched to a gene: 2. CDR3 length: 14 amino acids. Germline V gene sequence: CDR1 SNHLY, CDR2 FYNNEI. The full variable domain, rest sourced from reference TRBV2 and TRBJ2-2, is EPEVTQTPSHQVTQMGQEVILRCVPISNHLYFYWYRQILGQKVEFLVSFYNNEISEKSEIFDDQFSVERPDGSNFTLKIRSTKLEDSAMYFCASSGDRDTGELFFGEGSRLTVL.

The chain uses TRBV7-3 and TRBJ2-7; a possible D gene is TRBD2 (5 bases). CDR3 length equals 15 residues. Trimming removed 1 base at V and 0 bases at J, with 10 bases between. CDR1 and CDR2 from the germline V gene are SGHTA and FQGTGA. The CDR3 spells CASSLRAGPSYEQYF. CDR3 DNA: TGTGCCAGCAGCTTAAGGGCGGGTCCCTCCTACGAGCAGTACTTC.

This rearrangement joins TRBV5-5 to TRBJ2-1, with 8 bases matching TRBD1. J lost 3 bases, V lost 2 bases, and 4 bases had no gene match. This CDR3 is built from 15 residues. Germline lookup yields CDR1 SGHKS and CDR2 YYEKEE (reference sequence). The CDR3 DNA follows: TGTGCCAGCAGCTTTACGGGACAGGACTACAATGAGCAGTTCTTC. It is translated as CASSFTGQDYNEQFF.

The chain has TRBV5-6 and TRBJ1-1; D unresolved. The germline V and J ends were trimmed by 0 bases and 1 base, with 4 bases remaining between them. Germline V gene lookup returns CDR1 SGHDT and CDR2 YYEEEE. The CDR3 totals 13 residues. CDR3 in amino acids: CASSLGRNTEAFF. In nucleotides, the CDR3 is TGTGCCAGCAGCTTGGGTCGGAACACTGAAGCTTTCTTT.

This clone appeared once. The V call is TRBV27, the J call TRBJ2-1; 11 bases are shared with TRBD2. CDR1 and CDR2 (germline): MNHEY, SMNVEV (reference sequence). Trimming removed 3 bases from V and 4 bases from J; junction bases left unmatched: 5. The CDR3 loop spans 16 amino acids. CDR3 loop: CASSLRGTSGYNEQFF. The DNA for the CDR3 is TGTGCCAGCAGTTTGCGGGGGACTAGCGGATACAATGAGCAGTTCTTC.

This chain joins TRBV14 and TRBJ1-1; the D gene is possibly TRBD1 (5 bases). With 1 base removed from V and 7 bases from J, the gap between germline ends came to 10 bases. From germline, CDR1 is SGHDN and CDR2 FVKESK. The CDR3 covers 13 residues. Here the CDR3 DNA reads TGTGCCAGCAGCCAAGTCCCGGGGGTTGAAGCTTTCTTT. Its translation: CASSQVPGVEAFF.

The V and J genes are TRBV7-8 and TRBJ2-7; a weak D match, TRBD2 (6 bases). This CDR3 spans 14 amino acids. With 10 bases removed from V and 3 bases from J, the gap between germline ends came to 19 bases. Germline CDR1 is SGHVS and CDR2 is FQNEAQ. CDR3 region: CATMVWGDHYEQYF. The CDR3 DNA reads TGTGCCACCATGGTATGGGGGGACCACTACGAGCAGTACTTC.

The rearrangement joins TRBV4-1 to TRBJ1-6; no clear D gene. The CDR3 has 15 residues. V shed 1 base and J shed 5 bases, with 9 bases lying between them. Germline lookup yields CDR1 MGHRA and CDR2 YSYEKL. This CDR3 is CASSQVWGDNSPLHF. CDR3 DNA: TGCGCCAGCAGCCAAGTCTGGGGAGATAATTCACCCCTCCACTTT.

The chain carries TRBV6-5 and TRBJ2-7; 8 bases are a match to TRBD2. Germline V CDR1 and CDR2: MNHEY, SVGAGI. With 2 bases clipped from V and 5 bases from J, the junction kept 11 bases outside the gene matches. The CDR3 has 16 residues. CDR3 sequence: CASSYTPGTRTNEQYF. As DNA, the CDR3 is TGTGCCAGCAGTTACACGCCCGGGACTAGAACCAACGAGCAGTACTTC.

J is TRBJ1-1 and V is TRBV6-1; D is uncertain. Trimming pared 7 bases from V and 0 bases from J, leaving 6 bases between. CDR3 size: 12 residues. Germline-derived CDR1 and CDR2 are MNHNS and SASEGT. CDR3 amino acids: CASIALNTEAFF. CDR3 nucleotides: TGTGCCAGCATAGCGTTGAACACTGAAGCTTTCTTT.

The chain employs TRBV6-5 and TRBJ2-1; D remains unclear. Germline CDR1 reads MNHEY; CDR2 reads SVGAGI. V shed 0 bases and J shed 9 bases, with 9 bases lying between them. The CDR3 totals 13 residues. This CDR3 is CASSYSNTGEQFF. Written as DNA, the CDR3 is TGTGCCAGCAGTTACTCTAATACCGGTGAGCAGTTCTTC.

The gene calls are TRBV5-1 and TRBJ1-2, with D perhaps matching TRBD1 (5 bases). CDR3 length: 15 residues. Germline V CDR1 and CDR2: SGHRS, YFSETQ. Trimming removed 0 bases at V and 1 base at J, with 10 bases between. The CDR3 loop reads CASSLDGQINYGYTF. The CDR3 DNA is TGCGCCAGCAGCTTGGACGGACAAATTAACTATGGCTACACCTTC.

V is TRBV28 and J is TRBJ1-5; TRBD1 matches 7 bases. This CDR3 region has 15 residues. The germline gives CDR1 MDHEN, CDR2 SYDVKM. Unmatched junction bases numbered 13, after V lost 5 bases and J lost 9 bases. The CDR3 protein is CASSTPDRSGLPQHF. CDR3 sequence (DNA): TGTGCCAGCAGTACGCCGGACAGGTCTGGACTGCCCCAGCATTTT.

This clone was recorded only once. V is TRBV27 and J is TRBJ2-5; D is unclear. Germline V gene lookup returns CDR1 MNHEY and CDR2 SMNVEV (reference sequence). Trimming stripped 0 bases from V and 1 base from J, with 9 bases between. The CDR3 length is 15 residues. CDR3 protein: CASSLSSSSQETQYF. The CDR3 DNA reads as TGTGCCAGCAGTTTATCTAGTAGCAGCCAAGAGACCCAGTACTTC.

The chain is built from TRBV4-1 and TRBJ1-3; D is possibly TRBD1 (6 bases). The CDR3 totals 16 residues. The germline gives CDR1 MGHRA, CDR2 YSYEKL. The V end was cut by 5 bases, the J end by 4 bases, with 18 bases between. As DNA, the CDR3 is TGCGCCAGCAGCGAAAGGGACACCGGGAGGGGAAACACCATATATTTT. It encodes CASSERDTGRGNTIYF.